Below are 15 T cell receptor beta chains sequenced from a single sample in a study of vaccination effects on CD4 cells after COVID-19. The culture ran for about 11 days, and then CD4+ T cells were isolated. Each participant was given two doses of one vaccine (BNT162b2 or mRNA-1273). Profiling relied on immunoSEQ multiplex PCR, and the TCRdb table lists in-frame clones only, not all of them. The sample has more than 60,000 clones, roughly 74% seen once. These receptors lack a known antigen. Sequencing was performed on CD4+ T cells from PBMCs cultured without peptide, taken after COVID-19 vaccination. The source is a human donor who received a COVID-19 vaccine.

Relative to its sample, this clone is medium-sized. The chain joins TRBV29-1 to TRBJ1-5; tentatively, D is TRBD1 (5 bases). Germline-derived CDR1 and CDR2 are SQVTM and ANQGSEA. The CDR3 consists of 13 residues. V was cut by 3 bases and J by 8 bases, with 14 bases left in between. CDR3 amino acids: CSVEVGGEEPQHF. Written as DNA, the CDR3 is TGCAGCGTTGAGGTTGGGGGTGAGGAGCCCCAGCATTTT.

V gene TRBV6-2 or TRBV6-3 combines with J gene TRBJ1-5; no reliable D call. Trimming took off 2 bases at V and 3 bases at J, with 8 bases between the two ends. The CDR3 totals 14 residues. Germline CDR1 and CDR2: MNHEY and SVGEGT. The CDR3 loop reads CASSYRGVNQPQHF. The CDR3 DNA sequence: TGTGCCAGCAGTTACCGCGGAGTCAATCAGCCCCAGCATTTT.

The chain uses TRBV7-2 and TRBJ2-5; weak D call: TRBD2 (6 bases). Germline V gene lookup returns CDR1 SGHTA and CDR2 FQGNSA. Trimming shortened V by 5 bases and J by 2 bases, and 12 bases separated the two germline ends. This CDR3 has 14 amino acids. The chain's CDR3 is CASSPQSGQETQYF. The CDR3 DNA reads TGTGCCAGCAGCCCACAAAGCGGGCAAGAGACCCAGTACTTC.

This clone has just one count. The chain links TRBV12-3 or TRBV12-4 to TRBJ1-5, with 7 bases identical to TRBD1. The CDR3 is 12 residues long. J lost 5 bases, V lost 9 bases, and 4 bases had no gene match. CDR3 protein: CASRQGDQPQHF. The CDR3 DNA reads as TGTGCCAGTAGACAGGGAGATCAGCCCCAGCATTTT.

The V gene is TRBV5-6, the J gene TRBJ2-5; TRBD1 might be the D (6 bases). V lost 6 bases to trimming and J lost 5 bases, with 14 bases between them. Germline V lookup: CDR1 SGHDT, CDR2 YYEEEE. This CDR3 is built from 13 residues. CDR3 DNA: TGTGCCAGCACACAGGGTGCTGGGGAGACCCAGTACTTC. The encoded protein is CASTQGAGETQYF. Full variable domain (rest looked up from reference TRBV5-6 and TRBJ2-5): DAGVTQSPTHLIKTRGQQVTLRCSPKSGHDTVSWYQQALGQGPQFIFQYYEEEERQRGNFPDRFSGHQFPNYSSELNVNALLLGDSALYLCASTQGAGETQYFGPGTRLLVL.

V is TRBV28 and J is TRBJ2-5; 7 nucleotides align to TRBD1. The CDR3 has 15 residues. The V gene end was trimmed by 3 bases and the J gene end by 5 bases; junction bases not matched to a gene: 9. The germline CDR1 and CDR2 sequences are MDHEN and SYDVKM. The CDR3, as DNA: TGTGCCAGCAGTTTGAGGAACAGGGGCGGGGAGACCCAGTACTTC. Translated, it gives CASSLRNRGGETQYF.

This sequence joins TRBV11-2 and TRBJ1-2, with D unclear. Trimming stripped 5 bases from V and 5 bases from J, with 21 bases between. The CDR3 is made up of 16 amino acids. Germline-derived CDR1 and CDR2 are SGHAT and FQNNGV. DNA for the CDR3: TGTGCCAGCAGCCCAGAAGGATCCCAACCGCTTTATGGCTACACCTTC. It codes for CASSPEGSQPLYGYTF.

V is TRBV29-1 and J is TRBJ1-1, with 7 bases identical to TRBD1. Germline V CDR1 and CDR2: SQVTM, ANQGSEA. The CDR3 extends over 13 amino acids. The V and J ends lost 6 bases and 1 base, in that order; junction bases with no gene match: 5. The CDR3 nucleotides read TGCAGCGTAGCTGACAGGGCGAACACTGAAGCTTTCTTT. It is translated as CSVADRANTEAFF.

J is TRBJ2-5 and V is TRBV5-1; 10 bases are a match to TRBD1. The length of the CDR3 is 15 residues. Looked up from germline, CDR1 is SGHRS and CDR2 is YFSETQ. The ends lost 4 bases at V and 2 bases at J; junction bases unmatched: 5. The CDR3 DNA is TGCGCCAGCAGCGTGGGACAGGGGTCACAAGAGACCCAGTACTTC. Residues: CASSVGQGSQETQYF.

The genes are TRBV7-9 and TRBJ2-3; 8 bases match TRBD1. This CDR3 spans 15 amino acids. V lost 2 bases to trimming and J lost 6 bases; unmatched junction nucleotides: 7. Per germline, CDR1 SEHNR and CDR2 FQNEAQ (reference sequence). The CDR3 spells CASSLSGGEADTQYF. The CDR3 DNA sequence: TGTGCCAGCAGCTTATCAGGGGGCGAGGCGGATACGCAGTATTTT.

The chain is built from TRBV14 and TRBJ2-2; 7 positions match TRBD1. Germline lookup yields CDR1 SGHDN and CDR2 FVKESK. The CDR3 spans 14 residues. V was clipped by 6 bases and J by 1 base; unmatched bases: 2. The CDR3 reads CASSRQGNTGELFF. Here the CDR3 DNA reads TGTGCCAGCAGTCGACAGGGGAACACCGGGGAGCTGTTTTTT.

The rearrangement links TRBV14 to TRBJ2-3; D tentatively reads TRBD1 or TRBD2 (7 bases each). CDR3 length: 17 amino acids. Germline values: CDR1 SGHDN, CDR2 FVKESK. Trimming took off 0 bases at V and 6 bases at J, with 19 bases between the two ends. In DNA, the CDR3 is TGTGCCAGCAGCCAAGATAGAGGGGGCGCGGGGGATGATACGCAGTATTTT. This encodes CASSQDRGGAGDDTQYF.

This sequence joins TRBV10-1 and TRBJ1-2; D is unclear. Trimming cost V 4 bases and J 6 bases, with 24 bases left between them. The germline gives CDR1 WNHNN, CDR2 SYGVQD (reference sequence). This CDR3 has 17 amino acids. CDR3 coding DNA: TGCGCCAGCAGTGCTGACCCCCTCATCGGAGGGCTCCATGGCTACACCTTC. Translated, it gives CASSADPLIGGLHGYTF.

This clone has a handful of counts. The chain employs TRBV7-9 and TRBJ1-1; D gene unclear. Trimming left V 1 base short and J 1 base short, with 7 bases between. The CDR3 consists of 14 residues. CDR1 is SEHNR, CDR2 FQNEAQ, per germline (reference sequence). CDR3 coding DNA: TGTGCCAGCAGCTTAGAAGTTTCGAACACTGAAGCTTTCTTT. Translated: CASSLEVSNTEAFF.

This chain links TRBV14 with TRBJ1-6; D is unclear. The CDR3 runs to 15 residues. Germline values: CDR1 SGHDN, CDR2 FVKESK. The V end lost 0 bases, the J end lost 10 bases, and 13 bases lay between the germline ends. CDR3 bases: TGTGCCAGCAGCCAAGAAACGGGTCTTCGGTCACCCCTCCACTTT. Translated: CASSQETGLRSPLHF. Supplemented by reference TRBV14 and TRBJ1-6, the full variable domain reads EAGVTQFPSHSVIEKGQTVTLRCDPISGHDNLYWYRRVMGKEIKFLLHFVKESKQDESGMPNNRFLAERTGGTYSTLKVQPAELEDSGVYFCASSQETGLRSPLHFGNGTRLTVT.